This T cell receptor (beta chain) was recorded in a study of blood T cell repertoires in COVID-19. Study information: There were acute and convalescent COVID-19 samples, and they came from the United States, Italy and Spain. T cells, B-cell-depleted T cells, or PBMCs supplied cDNA or gDNA.

Trimming took 7 bases from V and 0 from J, leaving 11 bases between them. Germline V gene lookup returns CDR1 SEHNR and CDR2 FQNEAQ (reference sequence). The CDR3 sequence is 14 residues long. Under the authors' procedure: Quantification of nucleated cells was approximated via reference gene primer amplification. The assay was immunoSEQ multiplex PCR, and TCRdb's table has in-frame clones only and misses some. Clonal size and the V and J genes are those of that table, whereas D and trimming came from the DNA. The sample shows about 350,000 clones, 86% of them seen only once. The count of this clone is one.

The V gene is TRBV7-9, the J gene TRBJ2-3; perhaps TRBD1 as D (5 bases). This TCR came from a woman between 55 and 75 years old with COVID-19, enrolled during active disease. The source material was peripheral blood. CDR3 sequence: CASIRTFSTDTQYF. CDR3 DNA sequence: TGTGCCAGCATCAGGACATTTAGCACAGATACGCAGTATTTT.